The 10 T cell receptor beta chains presented below share a single source sample, sequenced in a study of CD8+ T cells in alopecia areata. Regarding treatment: oral pan-JAK inhibitor, 5-10 mg twice daily. Extraction and reverse transcription of RNA yielded cDNA as the sequencing template. Profiling relied on immunoSEQ multiplex PCR, and the TCRdb table lists in-frame clones only, not all of them. The sample gives roughly 180,000 clones, roughly 46% of which show up once; around 10% is in the top ten. This specimen consisted of CD8+ T cells sorted from blood, obtained around week 54, from a patient treated with tofacitinib. Receptors were obtained from a human donor with alopecia areata.

This rearrangement joins TRBV30 to TRBJ2-2; D may be TRBD1 or TRBD2 (5 bases each). The germline V and J ends were trimmed by 3 bases and 5 bases, with 22 bases remaining between them. CDR1 and CDR2 from the germline V gene are GTSNPN and SVGIG (reference sequence). This CDR3 is built from 17 residues. The CDR3 bases are TGTGCCTGGAGACCATGGCTGGGACCCTTTCAAACCGGGGAGCTGTTTTTT. Amino acids: CAWRPWLGPFQTGELFF.

The chain couples TRBV4-2 to TRBJ1-6, with no clear D. This CDR3 comprises 16 residues. Germline V gene lookup returns CDR1 LGHNA and CDR2 YNFKEQ. The V end lost 3 bases, the J end lost 4 bases, and 13 bases lay between the germline ends. CDR3 nucleotide sequence: TGTGCCAGCAGCCATGGCTCAGAGAATTATAATTCACCCCTCCACTTT. Its protein product is CASSHGSENYNSPLHF.

The chain carries TRBV27 and TRBJ1-5; D perhaps matches TRBD1 (6 bases). The CDR3 length is 14 residues. Trimming took 6 bases from V and 0 from J, leaving 9 bases between them. Germline V gene lookup returns CDR1 MNHEY and CDR2 SMNVEV (reference sequence). Written as DNA, the CDR3 is TGTGCCAGCAGAGTACAGGGTAGCAATCAGCCCCAGCATTTT. This encodes CASRVQGSNQPQHF.

Only a few counts were recorded for this clone. The V gene is TRBV7-9, the J gene TRBJ1-4, with 7 bases aligning to TRBD1. CDR1 and CDR2 (germline): SEHNR, FQNEAQ (reference sequence). With 5 bases clipped from V and 7 bases from J, the junction kept 10 bases outside the gene matches. This CDR3 spans 15 amino acids. The CDR3: CASSRRGRYGEKLFF. The DNA for the CDR3 is TGTGCCAGCAGCCGTAGGGGGCGCTACGGTGAAAAACTGTTTTTT.

The V and J genes are TRBV6-6 and TRBJ1-5; a possible D gene is TRBD1 (5 bases). The germline CDR1 and CDR2 sequences are MNHNY and SVGAGI (reference sequence). CDR3 length: 15 amino acids. V dropped 10 bases and J dropped 1 base, with 17 bases sitting between them. The CDR3 sequence: CATTRRQSSNQPQHF. The CDR3 DNA sequence: TGTGCCACCACCCGGCGACAGAGCAGCAATCAGCCCCAGCATTTT.

This chain links TRBV30 with TRBJ1-2, with a tentative D call TRBD1 (5 bases). Germline CDR1 GTSNPN, CDR2 SVGIG (reference sequence). Trimming removed 2 bases at V and 5 bases at J, with 18 bases between. The length of the CDR3 is 15 residues. CDR3 region: CAWSPPGVYQYGYTF. DNA of the CDR3: TGTGCCTGGAGTCCCCCGGGGGTTTATCAGTATGGCTACACCTTC.

The chain recombines TRBV27 with TRBJ2-3; D is unresolved. V lost 4 bases and J lost 0, with 5 bases in between. Germline-derived CDR1 and CDR2 are MNHEY and SMNVEV (reference sequence). This CDR3 region has 13 residues. The CDR3 sequence: CASSYDSTDTQYF. Here the CDR3 DNA reads TGTGCCAGCAGTTACGACAGCACAGATACGCAGTATTTT.

V usage is TRBV15 and J usage is TRBJ1-1; D is perhaps TRBD1 (6 bases). CDR1 LNHNV and CDR2 YYDKDF come from the germline V gene (reference sequence). Trimming took 2 bases from V and 11 from J, leaving 15 bases between them. CDR3 length equals 13 residues. The CDR3 region has the DNA TGTGCCACCAGCAGACTAACAGGGAAAACGGCTTTCTTT. Its protein product is CATSRLTGKTAFF.

V gene TRBV4-1 combines with J gene TRBJ2-7; 10 bases map to TRBD1. This CDR3 is built from 15 residues. Germline values: CDR1 MGHRA, CDR2 YSYEKL. Trimming took 3 bases from V and 5 from J; bases not matched to a gene: 7. CDR3 sequence (DNA): TGCGCCAGCAGCCAGCCCGGGACAGGGGACCACGAGCAGTACTTC. Its translation is CASSQPGTGDHEQYF.

V and J are TRBV30 and TRBJ1-3, with D unresolved. Germline CDR1 GTSNPN, CDR2 SVGIG (reference sequence). The CDR3 has 13 residues. The V end lost 0 bases, the J end lost 4 bases, and 7 bases lay between the germline ends. The CDR3 DNA reads as TGTGCCTGGAGTGTCAATGCGGGAAACACCATATATTTT. Encoded protein: CAWSVNAGNTIYF.